The present TCR beta chain was sequenced within a study of PD-1 blockade in mismatch repair-deficient tumors. About the study: All were previously treated, progressing patients with approximately 11 mismatch repair-deficient cancer types.

Points from the study as a whole: Rapid post-treatment expansion, then contraction, generally preceding radiologic response, marked tumor-resident clones.

Notes on this clone: Its specificity is not known.

TCRs were sequenced from a few patients responding to pembrolizumab. TCRdb's table, derived via immunoSEQ multiplex PCR, lists solely in-frame clones and lacks some. The sample has some 100,000 clones; 70% to 85% are singletons. The ends lost 2 bases at V and 1 base at J; junction bases unmatched: 6. Germline V CDR1 and CDR2: SGHVS, FQNEAQ. CDR3 length: 17 amino acids. The sample was peripheral blood, taken roughly 35 weeks after starting pembrolizumab. This rearrangement joins TRBV7-8 to TRBJ2-1; 9 nucleotides agree with TRBD2. This TCR came from an adult with mismatch repair-deficient cancer. The CDR3, as DNA: TGTGCCAGCAGCTTACGTAGCGGGAGCGCTTCCTACAATGAGCAGTTCTTC. Its translation: CASSLRSGSASYNEQFF.